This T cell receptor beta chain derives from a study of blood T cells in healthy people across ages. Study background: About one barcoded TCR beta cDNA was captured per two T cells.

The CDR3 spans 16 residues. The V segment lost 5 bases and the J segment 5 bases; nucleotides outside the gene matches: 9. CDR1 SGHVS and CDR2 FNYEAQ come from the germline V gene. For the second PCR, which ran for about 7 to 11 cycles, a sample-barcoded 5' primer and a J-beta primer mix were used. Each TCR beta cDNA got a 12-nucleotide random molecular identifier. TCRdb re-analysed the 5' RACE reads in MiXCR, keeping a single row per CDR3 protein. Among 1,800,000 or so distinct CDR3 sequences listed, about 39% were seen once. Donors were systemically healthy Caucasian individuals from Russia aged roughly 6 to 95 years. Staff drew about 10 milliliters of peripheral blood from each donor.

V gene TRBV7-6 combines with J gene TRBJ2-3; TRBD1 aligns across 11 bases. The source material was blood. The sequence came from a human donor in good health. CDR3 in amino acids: CASSPGPGTGGDTQYF. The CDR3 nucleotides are TGTGCCAGCAGCCCTGGGCCCGGGACAGGGGGAGATACGCAGTATTTT. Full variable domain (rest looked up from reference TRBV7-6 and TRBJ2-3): GAGVSQSPRYKVTKRGQDVALRCDPISGHVSLYWYRQALGQGPEFLTYFNYEAQQDKSGLPNDRFSAERPEGSISTLTIQRTEQRDSAMYRCASSPGPGTGGDTQYFGPGTRLTVL.